Each of the 2 T cell receptor beta chains below was sequenced from the same sample in a study of blood T cell repertoires in COVID-19. Method: immunoSEQ multiplex PCR; TCRdb's copy keeps in-frame clones and lacks some. This repertoire shows 220,000 or so clones, about 79% found once; its top ten account for about 1.3%. Sequenced material: PBMCs or T cells enriched from blood (not recorded which). These receptors all come from a woman aged 35 to 49 with acute COVID-19.

The chain links TRBV6-2 or TRBV6-3 to TRBJ1-4, with no clear D. The CDR3 spans 14 residues. V gave up 1 base and J gave up 0 bases, with 3 bases separating them. Germline CDR1 and CDR2: MNHEY and SVGEGT. CDR3 nucleotide sequence: TGTGCCAGCAGTTACTTCGCAACTAATGAAAAACTGTTTTTT. It is translated as CASSYFATNEKLFF.

The V and J genes are TRBV19 and TRBJ2-3, with TRBD1 as a possible D gene (6 bases). The germline gives CDR1 LNHDA, CDR2 SQIVND (reference sequence). The ends were cut back, 3 bases at V and 3 bases at J, with 10 bases in the middle. The CDR3 is made up of 14 amino acids. CDR3 sequence: CASSMARGTDTQYF. The CDR3 coding sequence is TGTGCCAGTAGTATGGCCAGGGGAACAGATACGCAGTATTTT.